This entry features one T cell receptor (beta chain) sequence. What it binds is unknown. CDR3 length: 11 amino acids. Germline CDR1 and CDR2: GTSNPN and SVGIG (reference sequence). Trimming stripped 5 bases from V and 5 bases from J, with 9 bases between. The data originate from a study of shared clonotypes between healthy human individuals. Study-wide findings and caveats: A reduction in generation probabilities was seen for non-shared clonotypes relative to those shared by all four donors.

The method was immunoSEQ multiplex PCR; TCRdb's version includes in-frame clones alone and lacks a portion of them. The table shows 950,000 to 1,100,000 clones, with 70% to 80% occurring only once. In the CD4+ fraction, cells were divided into CD45RA+ naive and CD45RA-negative memory subsets. Sequenced: memory CD4+ T cells from PBMCs. The sample's subset: CD45RA-negative fraction. The receptor was derived from a young man in good health. Some clones in this sample may be carry-over from other donors' samples. The rearrangement uses TRBV30 and TRBJ2-5; D may be TRBD2 (5 bases). The DNA for the CDR3 is TGTGCCTGGGGCGGGCGCGAGACCCAGTACTTC. Translated: CAWGGRETQYF.